This paragraph reports one T cell receptor (beta chain). No cognate antigen has been identified for it. Base qualities were left out, and no much larger clone turns up one base away. Library method: PCR. The reads were generated on an Illumina HiSeq 2000. Using fastp trimming at Q25 and MiXCR clonotype assembly, TCRdb reanalyzed the public sequencing data and kept in-frame beta chains. Entries that share a CDR3 protein sequence are merged under the most common genes and DNA. This sample holds tens of thousands of distinct CDR3 sequences; under 65% were observed only once. The ten largest clones capture 13% to 15% of the sample. This specimen belongs to a study of CDR3 diversity in severe acne (dated by TCRdb to about 2019). At the junction V is shortened by 2 bases and J by 6 bases; bases outside the gene matches: 18. Taken from cysteine to phenylalanine, the CDR3 has 19 residues. The entry retains the CDR3 DNA only, 57 bases that are in frame from base 1. The germline V gene encodes CDR1 SGHAT and CDR2 FQNNGV.

Source material: blood. The clonotype originates from a male donor in good health, without acne. Recombination linked TRBV11-2 to TRBJ2-3, and 9 junction bases match TRBD2. The CDR3 loop reads CASSLIAGGPGSSVDTQYF. The DNA sequence reads TGTGCCAGCAGCTTAATCGCGGGAGGGCCTGGGTCGTCGGTGGATACGCAGTATTTT.